The 6 T cell receptor beta chains listed next were all sequenced from one sample in a study of cytomegalovirus exposure and HLA in healthy donors. Both 60 Vbeta primers and 13 Jbeta primers went into the PCR. Profiling relied on immunoSEQ multiplex PCR, and the TCRdb table lists in-frame clones only, not all of them. The sample includes about 160,000 clones, around four fifths of them seen just once. Sequenced input: PBMCs. These receptors were obtained from a woman between 45 and 60 years old in good health and CMV-seronegative.

J is TRBJ2-7 and V is TRBV5-1, with D possibly TRBD2 on 5 matching bases. The CDR3 extends over 14 amino acids. Germline values: CDR1 SGHRS, CDR2 YFSETQ. Trimming left V 0 bases short and J 4 bases short, with 11 bases between. CDR3 bases: TGCGCCAGCAGCTTGGTTCCGGGGAGATACGAGCAGTACTTC. Its translation: CASSLVPGRYEQYF.

V is TRBV6-1 and J is TRBJ1-5; maybe TRBD1 (6 bases). The germline gives CDR1 MNHNS, CDR2 SASEGT. Trimming shortened V by 10 bases and J by 6 bases, and 19 bases separated the two germline ends. CDR3 length: 14 amino acids. The CDR3 DNA sequence: TGTGCCACCCGAGGGGGTCAGAGTCTTCAGCCCCAGCATTTT. This sequence encodes CATRGGQSLQPQHF.

This clone has just one count. This chain connects TRBV28 to TRBJ1-5, with TRBD1 identical over 7 bases. There are 14 residues in the CDR3. Germline V gene sequence: CDR1 MDHEN, CDR2 SYDVKM. J was trimmed by 2 bases and V by 5 bases; bases with no gene match: 3. CDR3 sequence reads: CASSRGQGNQPQHF. CDR3 nucleotides: TGTGCCAGCAGTCGCGGACAGGGCAATCAGCCCCAGCATTTT.

V gene TRBV28 combines with J gene TRBJ1-1, with TRBD1 matching over 8 bases. In germline, CDR1 is MDHEN, CDR2 SYDVKM. CDR3 size: 14 residues. V lost 5 bases and J lost 4; bases outside the gene matches: 6. The chain's CDR3 is CASSLRQGFTEAFF. The CDR3 DNA reads TGTGCCAGCAGTCTTCGACAGGGGTTCACTGAAGCTTTCTTT.

This clone was detected only a few times. The chain has TRBV9 and TRBJ2-3; 9 bases match TRBD1. Trimming cost V 3 bases and J 4 bases; bases outside gene matches: 3. The CDR3 is 14 amino acids. Germline V CDR1 and CDR2: SGDLS, YYNGEE. CDR3 region: CASSARQGADTQYF. In nucleotides, the CDR3 is TGTGCCAGCAGCGCTAGACAGGGGGCAGATACGCAGTATTTT.

There are a few counts of this clone. DNA of the CDR3: TGTGCCAGCTTGGGACTGAAAGAGACCCAGTACTTC. It specifies CASLGLKETQYF. This chain links TRBV28 with TRBJ2-5, with a tentative D call TRBD2 (6 bases). The CDR3 consists of 12 residues. Per germline, CDR1 MDHEN and CDR2 SYDVKM. Trimming shortened V by 8 bases and J by 3 bases, and 10 bases separated the two germline ends.